Listed below are T cell receptor beta chains from one sample, sequenced in a study of OX40 agonist ivuxolimab in advanced cancers. Assay: immunoSEQ multiplex PCR; the TCRdb copy retains only in-frame clones and omits some. Counted here are roughly 110,000 clones, roughly 90% occurring once; the ten biggest clones make up approximately 1.3%. Specimen: CD4+ or CD8+ T cells sorted from blood, collected in a trial of the OX40 agonist ivuxolimab. These receptors originate from an adult with an advanced solid tumor such as melanoma, head and neck, liver or kidney cancer. Each CDR3 is given with its conserved first and last residue. D genes are given only for firm matches.

>TRBV5-4|-
CASRSIGPSRPGANVLTF
>TRBV28|TRBD2
CASGQGTSGSDEQFF
>TRBV7-2|TRBD1
CASSSLQGAANEQFF
>TRBV2|-
CASSVPGVGNQPQHF
>TRBV29-1|-
CSARPQENTEAFF
>TRBV28|-
CATTGNTEAFF
>TRBV19|-
CASSPQGGWDYGYTF
>TRBV4-2|-
CASSQPYDRFSTKNIQYF
>TRBV19|TRBD1
CASSQLGDRGSHTEAFF
>TRBV2|-
CASSQGSLNTIYF
>TRBV2|-
CASRDGTRYNEQFF
>TRBV14|TRBD1
CASSQDMRAGGYGYTF
>TRBV5-6|TRBD1
CASRWDRGYGYTF
>TRBV6-1|-
CASSVLRSSSGNTIYF
>TRBV2|TRBD1
CASSGDSRDSPLHF
>TRBV29-1|-
CSVEGRAETQYF
>TRBV6-5|TRBD1
CASSGQDGGTPLHF
>TRBV28|-
CASSFYTEAFF
>TRBV18|TRBD1
CASSPRTGGGDTEAFF
>TRBV6-5|TRBD2
CASSYSGTSFYEQYF
>TRBV6-1|TRBD2
CTSGNTYEQYF
>TRBV11-2|-
CASSSQRPPTDTQYF
>TRBV19|TRBD2
CASSILAGGQETQYF
>TRBV7-2|-
CASSLRATNTEAFF
>TRBV7-9|TRBD1
CASSSGQGTGANVLTF
>TRBV10-1|TRBD2
CASSEISGSQADTQYF
>TRBV28|TRBD1
CASSPGQTYEQYF
>TRBV30|-
CAGELGSGPYEQYF
>TRBV20-1|-
CRGGGGTEAFF
>TRBV20-1|-
CSARVWPDAFF
>TRBV11-2|TRBD2
CASSFRTSTETQYF
>TRBV7-8|TRBD1
CASSAGQYYGYTF
>TRBV9|-
CASSVANNEQFF
>TRBV30|-
CAWSSSSYEQYF
>TRBV2|-
CASSEGGAGELFF
>TRBV11-2|TRBD1
CASSPGTANTGELFF
>TRBV28|-
CASSAQNTGELFF
>TRBV19|TRBD1
CASSRGQEGYTF
>TRBV28|TRBD1
CASSLTLRQGPGEGYTF
>TRBV25-1|-
CASSEFPLSTVSNSPLHF
>TRBV7-6|TRBD2
CASSLGLAGDNEQFF
>TRBV13|-
CASSPSLEAGNTIYF
>TRBV6-4|-
CASSVSPAGDTQYF
>TRBV5-1|-
CASSLSAASSSYEQYF
>TRBV9|-
CASSVGWGLSTEAFF
>TRBV6-1|-
CASSDPTEIYGYTF
>TRBV9|-
CASSAGEAEAFF
>TRBV11-2|-
CASNSPGPGYEQYF
>TRBV7-2|TRBD1
CASSRGTANTGELFF
>TRBV5-1|TRBD2
CASSLHSSGAPISYNEQFF
>TRBV7-3|-
CASSLSRALLNTEAFF
>TRBV29-1|TRBD1
CSVLTGPLETQYF
>TRBV5-1|TRBD1
CASSLGQGADYGYTF
>TRBV7-8|-
CASSLSPPGSANEKLFF